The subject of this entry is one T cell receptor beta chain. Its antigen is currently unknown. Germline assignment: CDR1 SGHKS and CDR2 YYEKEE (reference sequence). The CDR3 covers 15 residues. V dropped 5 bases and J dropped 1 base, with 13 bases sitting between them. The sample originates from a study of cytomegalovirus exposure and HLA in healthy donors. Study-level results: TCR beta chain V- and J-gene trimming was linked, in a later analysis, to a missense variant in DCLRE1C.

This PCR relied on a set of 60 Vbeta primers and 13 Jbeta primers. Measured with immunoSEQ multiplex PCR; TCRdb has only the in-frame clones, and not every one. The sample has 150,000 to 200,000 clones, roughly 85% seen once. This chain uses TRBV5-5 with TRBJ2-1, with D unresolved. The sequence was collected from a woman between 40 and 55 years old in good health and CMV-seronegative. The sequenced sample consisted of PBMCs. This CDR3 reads CASRRTAASYNEQFF. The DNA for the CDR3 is TGTGCCAGCAGACGTACGGCGGCGTCCTACAATGAGCAGTTCTTC.